The 19 T cell receptor beta chains in this list originate from one sample, sequenced in a study of T cells in women clearing cervical HPV infection. This table comes from immunoSEQ multiplex PCR, and its TCRdb copy is limited to in-frame clones, with some not included. There are about 19,000 clones in the sample, with about 5.2% held by the top ten. Sequencing was carried out using blood buffy coat. All receptors come from a woman between 18 and 75 years old with a cervical HPV16 infection that either progressed to CIN3+ or cleared (not recorded which).

Comments on this clone: The read gets to within 3 residues of the CDR3 end, and the germline J gene fills in the rest. This chain links TRBV20-1 with TRBJ1-4; weak D call: TRBD1 (6 bases). The CDR3 contains 15 residues. Per germline, CDR1 DFQATT and CDR2 SNEGSKA (reference sequence). CDR3 DNA, as far as it was read: TGCAGTGCTAGCCCAGGACAGACCTATAATTCACCA. Translated, it gives CSASPGQTYNSP. The whole CDR3 is CSASPGQTYNSPLFF.

The CDR3 DNA, read in part, is TGTGCCAGCAGCATTCCGGGTTCCTCAGTTGATACG. Encoded protein: CASSIPGSSVDT. The entire CDR3 sequence reads CASSIPGSSVDTQYF. The chain employs TRBV5-4 and TRBJ2-3, with D uncertain. The read halts 3 residues ahead of the CDR3 end, with the missing end drawn from the germline J gene. The CDR3 sequence is 15 residues long. Germline CDR1 reads SGHNT; CDR2 reads YYREEE (reference sequence). Trimming took 4 bases from V and 6 from J, leaving 18 bases between them.

Concerning this clone itself: Coverage ceases 3 residues before the CDR3 finishes, and the germline J gene fills in the end. The V call is TRBV7-2, the J call TRBJ1-2, with D possibly TRBD1 on 6 matching bases. The CDR3 spans 13 residues. Germline V gives CDR1 SGHTA, CDR2 FQGNSA. Here the CDR3 reads CASSTRRDNDYTF. The sequenced part of the CDR3 DNA is TGTGCCAGCAGCACCCGACGGGACAATGAC.

Notes on this clone: The missing CDR3 end, 3 residues past where the read stops, is filled in from the germline J gene. Additional DNA sequences in this sample encode the identical CDR3. This chain connects TRBV5-6 to TRBJ1-3; 7 bases match TRBD1. Looked up from germline, CDR1 is SGHDT and CDR2 is YYEEEE. The CDR3 is 15 amino acids. The ends lost 3 bases at V and 4 bases at J; junction bases unmatched: 7. The CDR3 bases that were read are TGTGCCAGCAGCTCCACAGGGGCAGAAGGAAACACC. This codes for CASSSTGAEGNT. The full-length CDR3 reads as CASSSTGAEGNTIYF.

Of note for this clone: The DNA ends 3 residues before the CDR3 does, and the rest of the CDR3 is filled in from the germline J gene. The chain uses TRBV4-2 and TRBJ2-3; TRBD2 aligns across 8 bases. The V gene's germline CDR1 is LGHNA and CDR2 YNFKEQ. The CDR3 has 16 amino acids. Germline trimming cut 4 bases from V and 6 bases from J; bases unmatched to any gene: 12. The CDR3 here is CASSPKAGVAGDTQYF. The DNA read from the CDR3 is TGTGCCAGCAGCCCCAAAGCGGGGGTAGCGGGGGATACG.

With respect to this clone: The read finishes 3 residues shy of the CDR3 end, and the germline J gene is used to complete it. The chain carries TRBV30 and TRBJ2-1; 8 bases map to TRBD1. The junction had 6 bases not matched to a gene; V was cut back by 0 bases and J by 8 bases. The CDR3 has 14 amino acids. CDR1 GTSNPN and CDR2 SVGIG come from the germline V gene (reference sequence). The chain's CDR3 is CAWSVDRGVDEQFF. Incomplete CDR3 DNA: TGTGCCTGGAGTGTAGACAGGGGCGTCGATGAG.

About this clone itself: One junction end does not reproduce the germline sequence, and a read error may be involved. The read halts 3 residues ahead of the CDR3 end, with the missing end drawn from the germline J gene. The sample contains more than one DNA sequence encoding this CDR3. The chain carries TRBV11-2 and TRBJ1-3; 8 bases align to TRBD1. This CDR3 is built from 15 residues. Germline V gene sequence: CDR1 SGHAT, CDR2 FQNNGV. The chain's CDR3 is CASSRKGQAGNTIYF. Incomplete CDR3 DNA: TGTGCCAGCAGCCGTAAGGGACAGGCTGGAAACACT. The full variable domain, its missing parts supplied by reference TRBV11-2 and TRBJ1-3, is EAGVAQSPRYKIIEKRQSVAFWCNPISGHATLYWYQQILGQGPKLLIQFQNNGVVDDSQLPKDRFSAERLKGVDSTLKIQPAKLEDSAVYLCASSRKGQAGNTIYFGEGSWLTVV.

Details on this clone: Read sequence stops 3 residues before the CDR3 end, and the germline J gene provides the missing end. The chain has TRBV4-2 and TRBJ1-2; tentative D call: TRBD1 (6 bases). The CDR3 totals 14 residues. In germline, CDR1 is LGHNA, CDR2 YNFKEQ. V was shortened by 0 bases and J by 4 bases, with 9 bases between the two germline ends. The CDR3 loop is CASSQDETGYGYTF. The CDR3 bases that were read are TGTGCCAGCAGCCAAGATGAGACAGGCTATGGC.

Details on this clone: With the read ending 3 residues before the CDR3 end, the germline J gene is used to fill in that end. The chain couples TRBV5-1 to TRBJ2-3; 7 nucleotides match TRBD1. Germline CDR1 is SGHRS and CDR2 is YFSETQ. With 5 bases clipped from V and 0 bases from J, the junction kept 6 bases outside the gene matches. The CDR3 totals 15 residues. CDR3 DNA (partial): TGCGCCAGCAGTAGGGACAGAGCTAGCACAGATACG. Translated, it gives CASSRDRASTDT. The whole CDR3 protein is CASSRDRASTDTQYF.

Concerning this clone itself: Coverage ceases 3 residues before the CDR3 finishes, and the germline J gene fills in the end. The chain carries TRBV29-1 and TRBJ2-5, with 9 positions matching TRBD1. The V and J ends lost 7 bases and 5 bases, in that order; junction bases with no gene match: 5. Germline loops: CDR1 SQVTM, CDR2 ANQGSEA. The CDR3 loop spans 12 amino acids. The sequenced CDR3 bases are TGCAGCGGAGGACAGGGGATGGAGACC. It is translated as CSGGQGMET. The CDR3 reads in full as CSGGQGMETQYF.

A word on this clone: One end of the junction is discordant with germline, which a read error may explain. CDR3 sequence reads: CASSLTGGLIGKLFF. The covered CDR3 bases are TGTGCCAGCAGCTTAACGGGGGGGCTGATCGGGAAG. V usage is TRBV7-2 and J usage is TRBJ2-2, with TRBD2 matching over 8 bases. The read terminates 3 residues before the CDR3 end, so the remaining end is supplied by the germline J gene. Germline V gene data show CDR1 as SGHTA and CDR2 as FQGNSA. This CDR3 is 15 amino acids long.

The CDR3 sequence is CASSSGGATTGELFF. The DNA read from the CDR3 is TGCGCCAGCAGCTCTGGGGGCGCGACCACCGGGGAG. The chain joins TRBV5-1 to TRBJ2-2, with D perhaps matching TRBD1 (6 bases). With the read ending 3 residues before the CDR3 end, the germline J gene is used to fill in that end. This CDR3 region has 15 residues. The V end lost 3 bases, the J end lost 4 bases, and 13 bases lay between the germline ends. Germline V CDR1 and CDR2: SGHRS, YFSETQ.

Points on this clone: The observed sequence ends 3 residues before the CDR3 terminus, with the missing tail filled in from the germline J gene. This rearrangement joins TRBV15 to TRBJ2-2, with no clear D. Germline-derived CDR1 and CDR2 are LNHNV and YYDKDF (reference sequence). CDR3 size: 14 residues. V was clipped by 0 bases and J by 1 base, with 3 bases between them. The CDR3 here is CATSRERNTGELFF. The CDR3 DNA, read in part, is TGTGCCACCAGCAGAGAGCGGAACACCGGGGAG.

Points on this clone: The CDR3 goes on 3 residues after the read ends, and that part is filled in from the germline J gene. The chain combines TRBV7-9 with TRBJ1-1, with D possibly being TRBD1 (5 bases). CDR3 length equals 15 residues. CDR1 and CDR2 (germline): SEHNR, FQNEAQ (reference sequence). The covered CDR3 bases are TGTGCCAGCAGTCCCAGGGAGCTGGTTAATGAAAAA. This codes for CASSPRELVNEK. The CDR3 in full is CASSPRELVNEKAFF.

Regarding this clone: The read falls 3 residues short of the CDR3 end, and the missing part is taken from the germline J gene. This rearrangement joins TRBV2 to TRBJ2-5; possibly TRBD1 for D (6 bases). Germline V gene lookup returns CDR1 SNHLY and CDR2 FYNNEI. Trimming took 6 bases from V and 2 from J, leaving 13 bases between them. This CDR3 has 14 amino acids. The DNA read from the CDR3 is TGTGCCAGCAGGAGACAGGTGACACAAGAGACC. Protein: CASRRQVTQET. The full CDR3 sequence reads CASRRQVTQETQYF.

As for this clone: Read coverage stops 3 residues before the CDR3 terminus; the germline J gene supplies the remainder. The chain is built from TRBV20-1 and TRBJ1-5; weak D call: TRBD1 (6 bases). The CDR3 spans 13 residues. V lost 5 bases, J lost 6 bases, and 14 bases lay in between. Germline CDR1 is DFQATT and CDR2 is SNEGSKA (reference sequence). The CDR3 bases that were read are TGCAGTGCTCAGGGGAGGGAGGCTCAGCCC. Amino acids: CSAQGREAQP. The complete CDR3 reads CSAQGREAQPQHF.

Details on this clone: The sequence runs out 3 residues before the end of the CDR3; the remainder is reconstructed from the germline J gene. The V and J genes are TRBV10-3 and TRBJ2-3; a weak D match, TRBD2 (7 bases). The germline V gene encodes CDR1 ENHRY and CDR2 SYGVKD. The CDR3 spans 15 residues. Trimming removed 3 bases at V and 0 bases at J, with 10 bases between. CDR3 amino acids: CAISEGGGSTDTQYF. CDR3 DNA (partial): TGTGCCATCAGTGAAGGGGGGGGGAGCACAGATACG.

Notes on this clone: The CDR3 end falls 3 residues outside the read, so it is completed with the germline J gene. The V gene is TRBV5-1, the J gene TRBJ1-6; the match to TRBD1 covers 9 bases. The CDR3 has 14 residues. Germline lookup yields CDR1 SGHRS and CDR2 YFSETQ. V lost 4 bases to trimming and J lost 6 bases; unmatched junction nucleotides: 2. The CDR3 sequence: CASSPGQGNSPLHF. The CDR3 DNA, read in part, is TGCGCCAGCAGCCCGGGACAGGGTAATTCACCC. The whole variable domain, remainder taken from reference TRBV5-1 and TRBJ1-6, is KAGVTQTPRYLIKTRGQQVTLSCSPISGHRSVSWYQQTPGQGLQFLFEYFSETQRNKGNFPGRFSGRQFSNSRSEMNVSTLELGDSALYLCASSPGQGNSPLHFGNGTRLTVT.

About this clone itself: Read data end 3 residues before the CDR3 end; the end is taken from the germline J gene. The chain employs TRBV11-2 and TRBJ2-2; 8 bases align to TRBD1. Germline CDR1 SGHAT, CDR2 FQNNGV. This CDR3 spans 13 amino acids. The ends lost 4 bases at V and 6 bases at J; junction bases unmatched: 1. CDR3 DNA (partial): TGTGCCAGCAGCTCACAGGGGGCCGGGGAG. This codes for CASSSQGAGE. The CDR3 reads in full as CASSSQGAGELFF.